What follows is one T cell receptor beta chain and its context. The sample originates from a study of cytomegalovirus exposure and HLA in healthy donors. Primers included in the PCR were 60 Vbeta and 13 Jbeta primers. Libraries were prepared by immunoSEQ multiplex PCR; TCRdb keeps only in-frame clonotypes and omits some of them. The repertoire has 160,000 or so clones, over 65% of them found once; the top ten carry 4% to 5%. This CDR3 spans 12 amino acids. From germline, CDR1 is MDHEN and CDR2 SYDVKM. Trimming removed 5 bases at V and 1 base at J, with 5 bases between. V gene TRBV28 combines with J gene TRBJ1-2; a possible D gene is TRBD1 (5 bases). The receptor was derived from a man between 18 and 29 years old in good health and CMV-seropositive. Sequences were obtained from PBMCs. The CDR3 coding sequence is TGTGCCAGCAGTCAGGGTAACTATGGCTACACCTTC. Encoded protein: CASSQGNYGYTF.